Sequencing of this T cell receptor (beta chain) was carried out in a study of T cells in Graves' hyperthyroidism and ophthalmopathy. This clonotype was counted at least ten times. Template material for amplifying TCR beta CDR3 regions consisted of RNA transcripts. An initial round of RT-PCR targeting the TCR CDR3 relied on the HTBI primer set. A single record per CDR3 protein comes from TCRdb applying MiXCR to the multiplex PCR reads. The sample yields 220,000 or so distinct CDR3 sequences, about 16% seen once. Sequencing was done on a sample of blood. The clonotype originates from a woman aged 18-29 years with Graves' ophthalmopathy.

CDR3 coding DNA: TGTGCCAGCAGCCTAAGGAGGGGGAATGGAAACACCATATATTTT. Translated: CASSLRRGNGNTIYF. J is TRBJ1-3 and V is TRBV6-1; the D gene is possibly TRBD1 (6 bases). In germline, CDR1 is MNHNS, CDR2 SASEGT. The length of the CDR3 is 15 residues. Between the trimmed V and J ends, which lost 6 bases and 3 bases, there was a span of 15 bases.